This TCR beta chain originates from a study of T cell responses to AZD1222 COVID-19 vaccine. Study-wide findings and caveats: Nearly half of spike-specific TCRs reportedly target variant regions that are unmutated in the B.1.351 and B.1.1.7 variants. In all cases, repertoires were sampled only after the peak T cell response. At 160-218 and 743-854, vaccine-associated CD4 TCRs were dominant, and they spanned spike.

In germline, CDR1 is SQVTM, CDR2 ANQGSEA. Trimming removed 8 bases from V and 3 bases from J, with 16 bases in between. The CDR3 length is 13 residues. Data came from immunoSEQ multiplex PCR; TCRdb stores just in-frame clones and leaves some out. Altogether about 180,000 clones are present, approximately 92% being singletons, with the ten largest covering 6.9%. As to this clone: No antigen is known for it.

The sequence was collected from an adult in good health. The sample consisted of peripheral blood, taken on day 0 of AZD1222 vaccination. V gene TRBV29-1 combines with J gene TRBJ2-5; D is possibly TRBD1 (6 bases). The CDR3 loop reads CSFRLTGKETQYF. Written as DNA, the CDR3 is TGCAGCTTCCGATTGACAGGCAAAGAGACCCAGTACTTC.